This entry lists 2 T cell receptor beta chains sequenced from one sample in a study of shared clonotypes between healthy human individuals. Repertoires were generated with immunoSEQ multiplex PCR, while TCRdb's copy carries only in-frame clones and drops some. Among a few million clones listed, 85% to 95% were seen once. Sequencing was done on a sample of naive CD4+ T cells sorted from blood. This sample's subset: CD45RA+ positively selected. Receptor source: a man younger than 35 in good health.

The gene calls are TRBV9 and TRBJ2-2; 12 nucleotides align to TRBD2. Germline-derived CDR1 and CDR2 are SGDLS and YYNGEE. The CDR3 sequence is 15 residues long. V trimming: 7 bases; J trimming: 7 bases; junction bases outside the gene matches: 8. The CDR3 region is CASGRLAGEGGELFF. The CDR3 DNA is TGTGCCAGCGGCCGACTAGCGGGAGAGGGCGGGGAGCTGTTTTTT.

This chain connects TRBV28 to TRBJ1-2; no definite D call. The germline V and J ends were trimmed by 4 bases and 6 bases, with 12 bases remaining between them. This CDR3 region has 13 residues. Germline CDR1 is MDHEN and CDR2 is SYDVKM. Here the CDR3 DNA reads TGTGCCAGCAGTTCTGGGGTGTACGATGGCTACACCTTC. It translates to CASSSGVYDGYTF.